A single sample is the source of the 12 T cell receptor beta chains below, sequenced in a study of blood T cell repertoires in COVID-19. Sequenced by immunoSEQ multiplex PCR; TCRdb stores in-frame clones only, minus some. The sample has roughly 410,000 clones; about 87% are singletons. The specimen was peripheral blood. The receptor source for this set is a woman between 55 and 75 years old with COVID-19, enrolled during active disease.

The chain has TRBV5-5 and TRBJ1-3; maybe TRBD1 (5 bases). The CDR3 has 15 amino acids. CDR1 SGHKS and CDR2 YYEKEE come from the germline V gene (reference sequence). Trimming shortened V by 5 bases and J by 0 bases, and 12 bases separated the two germline ends. CDR3 in DNA: TGTGCCAGCAGGAGGGGAGGGGACTCTGGAAACACCATATATTTT. This gives the protein CASRRGGDSGNTIYF.

The chain links TRBV5-1 to TRBJ2-2; D perhaps matches TRBD2 (6 bases). The CDR3 has 14 amino acids. CDR1 and CDR2 from the germline V gene are SGHRS and YFSETQ. Trimming removed 4 bases at V and 5 bases at J, with 12 bases between. The CDR3 reads CASSPGRGTGELFF. CDR3 bases: TGCGCCAGCAGCCCGGGACGGGGGACCGGGGAGCTGTTTTTT.

This clone has only one observation. Other nucleotide sequences in the sample specify the same CDR3. V and J are TRBV28 and TRBJ2-7; 7 bases align to TRBD1. J lost 3 bases, V lost 3 bases, and 5 bases had no gene match. The CDR3 consists of 14 residues. The germline gives CDR1 MDHEN, CDR2 SYDVKM. The CDR3 DNA sequence: TGTGCCAGCAGTTTTCCCAGGGACAGCTACGAGCAGTACTTC. Translating gives CASSFPRDSYEQYF.

V is TRBV29-1 and J is TRBJ1-1; TRBD1 matches 10 bases. Germline CDR1 is SQVTM and CDR2 is ANQGSEA. Losses at the gene ends were 5 bases for V and 4 bases for J; bases not matched to a gene: 7. The length of the CDR3 is 14 residues. The CDR3 spells CSVSPGQGLTEAFF. The CDR3 nucleotides are TGCAGCGTTTCCCCGGGACAGGGGCTCACTGAAGCTTTCTTT.

This chain connects TRBV19 to TRBJ2-7; D unclear. V lost 3 bases, J lost 0 bases, and 18 bases lay in between. The CDR3 extends over 17 amino acids. Germline V CDR1 and CDR2: LNHDA, SQIVND (reference sequence). The CDR3 loop is CASSMSRKFFDSYEQYF. The CDR3 bases are TGTGCCAGTAGTATGTCTAGAAAGTTCTTCGACTCCTACGAGCAGTACTTC.

This clone is a singleton in its sample. The chain uses TRBV5-6 and TRBJ2-7, with TRBD1 as a possible D gene (5 bases). This CDR3 comprises 13 residues. Deletions cut 1 base from V and 9 bases from J, with 14 bases between. Germline assignment: CDR1 SGHDT and CDR2 YYEEEE. In nucleotides, the CDR3 is TGTGCCAGCAGCTTGATCAGTCTCCAGGGGCAGTACTTC. Its translation is CASSLISLQGQYF. Supplemented by reference TRBV5-6 and TRBJ2-7, the full variable domain reads DAGVTQSPTHLIKTRGQQVTLRCSPKSGHDTVSWYQQALGQGPQFIFQYYEEEERQRGNFPDRFSGHQFPNYSSELNVNALLLGDSALYLCASSLISLQGQYFGPGTRLTVT.

This clone was found once. This rearrangement joins TRBV2 to TRBJ2-1; D unresolved. V lost 8 bases and J lost 5, with 10 bases in between. CDR3 length: 12 residues. CDR1 and CDR2 from the germline V gene are SNHLY and FYNNEI. The CDR3 DNA is TGTGCCAGCCGCGGCTATAACAATGAGCAGTTCTTC. It codes for CASRGYNNEQFF.

The rearrangement uses TRBV11-2 and TRBJ1-2, with D hard to call. Trimming cost V 0 bases and J 7 bases, with 15 bases left between them. CDR3 length: 15 residues. Germline CDR1 is SGHAT and CDR2 is FQNNGV. The CDR3 sequence is CASSLDGPSRAGYTF. In nucleotides, the CDR3 is TGTGCCAGCAGCTTAGATGGGCCATCGCGGGCTGGCTACACCTTC.

This chain uses TRBV3-1 (or the pseudogene TRBV3-2) with TRBJ2-7, with a weak D call TRBD2 (6 bases). The CDR3 contains 13 residues. In germline, CDR1 is LGHDT, CDR2 YNNKEL (reference sequence). The germline V and J ends were trimmed by 3 bases and 5 bases, with 11 bases remaining between them. CDR3 DNA: TGTGCCAGCAGCCACCCCGGGGGAAACGAGCAGTACTTC. Translated: CASSHPGGNEQYF.

The V and J genes are TRBV7-8 and TRBJ2-5; D is uncertain. The CDR3 extends over 13 amino acids. The germline V and J ends were trimmed by 3 bases and 3 bases, with 8 bases remaining between them. Germline CDR1 is SGHVS and CDR2 is FQNEAQ. DNA for the CDR3: TGTGCCAGCAGCTTTCGACTGAAAGAGACCCAGTACTTC. As protein: CASSFRLKETQYF. The full variable domain, with the rest looked up from reference TRBV7-8 and TRBJ2-5, is GAGVSQSPRYKVAKRGQDVALRCDPISGHVSLFWYQQALGQGPEFLTYFQNEAQLDKSGLPSDRFFAERPEGSVSTLKIQRTQQEDSAVYLCASSFRLKETQYFGPGTRLLVL.

The chain combines TRBV7-2 with TRBJ2-7; maybe TRBD1 (6 bases). This CDR3 has 13 amino acids. Trimming took off 6 bases at V and 10 bases at J, with 19 bases between the two ends. The germline V gene encodes CDR1 SGHTA and CDR2 FQGNSA. This chain's CDR3 is CASSKQGLRRQYF. The CDR3 region has the DNA TGTGCCAGCAGTAAACAGGGCCTCCGCAGACAGTACTTC.

The chain joins TRBV6-5 to TRBJ1-3, with 9 bases matching TRBD1. CDR1 MNHEY and CDR2 SVGAGI come from the germline V gene. This CDR3 is 13 amino acids long. V shed 8 bases and J 4 bases; nucleotides not matched to a gene: 3. CDR3 loop: CASWDRVGNTIYF. The CDR3 region has the DNA TGTGCCAGCTGGGACAGGGTCGGAAACACCATATATTTT.